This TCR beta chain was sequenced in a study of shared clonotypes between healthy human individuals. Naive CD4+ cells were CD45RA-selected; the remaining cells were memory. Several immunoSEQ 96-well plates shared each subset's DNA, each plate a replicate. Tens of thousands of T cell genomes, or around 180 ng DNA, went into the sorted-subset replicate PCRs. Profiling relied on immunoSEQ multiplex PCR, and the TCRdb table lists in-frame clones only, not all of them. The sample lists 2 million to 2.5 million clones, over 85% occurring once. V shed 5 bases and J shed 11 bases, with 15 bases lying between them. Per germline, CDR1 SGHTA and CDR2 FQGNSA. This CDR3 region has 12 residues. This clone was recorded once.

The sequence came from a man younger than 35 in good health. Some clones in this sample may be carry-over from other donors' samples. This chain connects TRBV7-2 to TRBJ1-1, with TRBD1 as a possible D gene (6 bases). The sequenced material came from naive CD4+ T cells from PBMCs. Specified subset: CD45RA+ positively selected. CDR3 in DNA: TGTGCCAGCAGCGACGACAGGTTGGGGGCTTTCTTT. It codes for CASSDDRLGAFF.